What follows are 6 T cell receptor beta chains derived from one specimen sequenced in a study of blood T cell repertoires in COVID-19. Sequencing used immunoSEQ multiplex PCR; TCRdb keeps in-frame clones, though not all of them. The sample has roughly 110,000 clones, approximately 85% seen once. Sequencing was done on a sample of peripheral blood. The receptor set was obtained from a woman aged 55-69 years with COVID-19, enrolled during active disease.

The CDR3 sequence is CASSSYYRPGSGYTF. Written as DNA, the CDR3 is TGTGCCAGTAGTAGTTATTACAGACCTGGTTCTGGCTACACCTTC. The chain combines TRBV19 with TRBJ1-2; D unresolved. Trimming stripped 4 bases from V and 7 bases from J, with 19 bases between. Looked up from germline, CDR1 is LNHDA and CDR2 is SQIVND (reference sequence). The CDR3 spans 15 residues.

The chain joins TRBV5-4 to TRBJ2-5, with D possibly matching TRBD2 (6 bases). With 0 bases removed from V and 3 bases from J, the gap between germline ends came to 9 bases. The CDR3 length is 14 residues. CDR1 is SGHNT and CDR2 is YYREEE in the germline V gene (reference sequence). The CDR3 loop reads CASSLAGTEETQYF. In nucleotides, the CDR3 is TGTGCCAGCAGCTTGGCTGGGACTGAAGAGACCCAGTACTTC.

CDR3: CASSPLAGRETQYF. The CDR3 DNA sequence: TGTGCCAGCTCACCCCTAGCGGGGAGGGAGACCCAGTACTTC. V and J are TRBV18 and TRBJ2-5, with 9 bases identical to TRBD2. Germline lookup yields CDR1 KGHSH and CDR2 LQKENI. This CDR3 region has 14 residues. The junction had 4 bases not matched to a gene; V was cut back by 3 bases and J by 5 bases.

The chain is built from TRBV6-1 and TRBJ2-3; possible D gene TRBD2, 6 bases. The germline V gene has CDR1 MNHNS and CDR2 SASEGT. V lost 2 bases, J lost 3 bases, and 12 bases lay in between. This CDR3 has 15 amino acids. CDR3 protein: CASSEMGLSTDTQYF. In nucleotides, the CDR3 is TGTGCCAGCAGTGAAATGGGACTTTCAACAGATACGCAGTATTTT.

The chain combines TRBV4-2 with TRBJ1-5, with TRBD1 matching over 8 bases. The CDR3 sequence is 15 residues long. Germline V gene data show CDR1 as LGHNA and CDR2 as YNFKEQ. The junction had 4 bases not matched to a gene; V was cut back by 1 base and J by 5 bases. In DNA form, the CDR3 reads TGTGCCAGCAGCCAAGTGACAGGGGAAGATCAGCCCCAGCATTTT. This translates into CASSQVTGEDQPQHF.

The rearrangement links TRBV6-5 to TRBJ1-2, with 9 bases fitting TRBD1. Germline CDR1 is MNHEY and CDR2 is SVGAGI. The junction had 8 bases not matched to a gene; V was cut back by 8 bases and J by 4 bases. The CDR3 is made up of 14 amino acids. The CDR3 nucleotides read TGTGCCAGCTCCCGTACAGGGGGCGCCTATGGCTACACCTTC. This translates into CASSRTGGAYGYTF.